This T cell receptor beta chain is from a study of cytomegalovirus exposure and HLA in healthy donors. 13 Jbeta primers and 60 Vbeta primers were used for the PCR. Original methodology: Roughly 80 million unique TCR beta chains, roughly 11 million of them shared, were counted by a later analysis. Clones were read by immunoSEQ multiplex PCR, and TCRdb kept only the in-frame ones, dropping some. That table furnishes V, J and clone size, whereas the DNA furnished D and trimming. The sample has 100,000 to 150,000 clones; 65% to 90% are singletons. V was pared by 7 bases and J by 8 bases, with 13 bases of the junction left unmatched. This CDR3 is built from 15 residues. From germline, CDR1 is SGHRS and CDR2 YFSETQ. To note about this clone: As yet, its antigen is unknown.

General study results and limits: Looking again later, the authors saw that most CMV-associated TCR beta chains seemed HLA-restricted. The authors later found TCR association rates varying by HLA locus, with DRB1 most and HLA-C fewest. Association of 16,951 TCR beta sequences with HLA alleles was found at 0.05 false discovery rate in a later analysis.

Sequenced input: PBMCs. This TCR was recovered from a woman between 18 and 30 years old in good health and CMV-seropositive. J is TRBJ2-2 and V is TRBV5-1, with 8 positions matching TRBD1. Written as DNA, the CDR3 is TGCGCCAGCCGAGGACAGGGCGGTCTTGAAGGGGAGCTGTTTTTT. This sequence encodes CASRGQGGLEGELFF.